The 28 T cell receptor beta chains reported below all come from one sample, sequenced in a study of blood T cell repertoires in COVID-19. TCRdb's copy holds only in-frame clones and misses some; the assay was immunoSEQ multiplex PCR. The sample holds around 50,000 clones, more than 75% seen once. The sequenced sample was peripheral blood. The source is a man aged 60-69 years with active or convalescent COVID-19.

The chain has TRBV29-1 and TRBJ2-2; 9 bases match TRBD1. This CDR3 spans 14 amino acids. Germline CDR1 SQVTM, CDR2 ANQGSEA. Trimming cost V 6 bases and J 0 bases; bases outside gene matches: 2. The CDR3 DNA sequence: TGCAGCGTCCGACAGGGGGCGAACACCGGGGAGCTGTTTTTT. Translated, it gives CSVRQGANTGELFF.

The gene calls are TRBV2 and TRBJ1-6, with D maybe TRBD1 (6 bases). The CDR3 is 18 amino acids. Trimming removed 5 bases at V and 0 bases at J, with 17 bases between. Germline CDR1 and CDR2: SNHLY and FYNNEI. CDR3: CASSHNRDKSSYNSPLHF. The CDR3 DNA reads TGTGCCAGCAGTCATAACCGGGACAAGAGCTCCTATAATTCACCCCTCCACTTT. Combining the CDR3 with reference TRBV2 and TRBJ1-6 gives the whole variable domain EPEVTQTPSHQVTQMGQEVILRCVPISNHLYFYWYRQILGQKVEFLVSFYNNEISEKSEIFDDQFSVERPDGSNFTLKIRSTKLEDSAMYFCASSHNRDKSSYNSPLHFGNGTRLTVT.

The V gene is TRBV24-1, the J gene TRBJ2-5; 7 nucleotides line up with TRBD2. V shed 5 bases, J shed 5 bases, and the junction held 13 bases outside the gene matches. Germline V gene lookup returns CDR1 KGHDR and CDR2 SFDVKD. The CDR3 spans 16 residues. Here the CDR3 reads CATSVLNTVGGETQYF. CDR3 sequence (DNA): TGTGCCACCAGTGTCCTAAATACGGTCGGGGGGGAGACCCAGTACTTC.

This rearrangement joins TRBV9 to TRBJ1-5; 8 nucleotides align to TRBD1. This CDR3 is built from 14 residues. Germline CDR1 and CDR2: SGDLS and YYNGEE. Losses at the gene ends were 7 bases for V and 2 bases for J; bases not matched to a gene: 5. The CDR3 DNA reads TGTGCCAGCGCAGGGGGACAGGGCAATCAGCCCCAGCATTTT. This translates into CASAGGQGNQPQHF.

The CDR3 nucleotides are TGTGCCAGCAGCTTAGGACAGGGAATGAACTATGGCTACACCTTC. Residues: CASSLGQGMNYGYTF. The chain links TRBV7-9 to TRBJ1-2; 7 bases match TRBD1. Germline V gene sequence: CDR1 SEHNR, CDR2 FQNEAQ (reference sequence). Trimming at V came to 1 base and at J to 2 bases, leaving 4 bases not matched to a gene. The CDR3 loop spans 15 amino acids.

This clone has just one count. This chain links TRBV28 with TRBJ2-7; D ambiguous. The CDR3 sequence is 12 residues long. Trimming pared 7 bases from V and 3 bases from J, leaving 10 bases between. The germline gives CDR1 MDHEN, CDR2 SYDVKM. CDR3 protein: CASTNKLYEQYF. CDR3 DNA sequence: TGTGCCAGCACTAATAAGCTCTACGAGCAGTACTTC.

The V and J genes are TRBV7-9 and TRBJ2-3; D uncertain. This CDR3 is built from 12 residues. Trimming shortened V by 5 bases and J by 6 bases, and 9 bases separated the two germline ends. CDR1 and CDR2 (germline): SEHNR, FQNEAQ (reference sequence). CDR3 DNA sequence: TGTGCCAGCAGCGGCAGTTCGGATACGCAGTATTTT. Residues: CASSGSSDTQYF.

This chain links TRBV7-9 with TRBJ1-2, with 8 bases fitting TRBD1. V lost 2 bases to trimming and J lost 0 bases; unmatched junction nucleotides: 5. Germline V gene lookup returns CDR1 SEHNR and CDR2 FQNEAQ (reference sequence). There are 16 residues in the CDR3. CDR3 bases: TGTGCCAGCAGCTTACCGCAGGGACAGGCTAACTATGGCTACACCTTC. It specifies CASSLPQGQANYGYTF.

V usage is TRBV30 and J usage is TRBJ1-4; 10 bases fit TRBD1. The J segment lost 3 bases and the V segment lost 5 bases, leaving 12 bases of the junction unmatched. CDR3 length equals 17 residues. CDR1 GTSNPN and CDR2 SVGIG come from the germline V gene (reference sequence). This CDR3 reads CAWDISGTGAPNEKLFF. The CDR3 DNA is TGTGCCTGGGACATCTCCGGGACAGGGGCCCCTAATGAAAAACTGTTTTTT. Together with reference TRBV30 and TRBJ1-4, the CDR3 gives the full variable domain: SQTIHQWPATLVQPVGSPLSLECTVEGTSNPNLYWYRQAAGRGLQLLFYSVGIGQISSEVPQNLSASRPQDRQFILSSKKLLLSDSGFYLCAWDISGTGAPNEKLFFGSGTQLSVL.

This clone was observed a few times. The rearrangement links TRBV6-5 to TRBJ2-7; TRBD1 matches 9 bases. The CDR3 spans 15 residues. Germline assignment: CDR1 MNHEY and CDR2 SVGAGI. J lost 5 bases, V lost 6 bases, and 11 bases had no gene match. CDR3 bases: TGTGCCAGCAGACTTACCGGGACAGGGAGCAACGAGCAGTACTTC. Its protein product is CASRLTGTGSNEQYF.

For this clone: Additional DNA sequences in this sample encode the identical CDR3. The CDR3 here is CASSLDRGTEAFF. CDR3 bases: TGTGCCAGCAGCTTAGATCGGGGCACTGAAGCTTTCTTT. The chain uses TRBV11-2 and TRBJ1-1; D ambiguous. Germline CDR1 and CDR2: SGHAT and FQNNGV. The germline V and J ends were trimmed by 0 bases and 4 bases, with 6 bases remaining between them. CDR3 length: 13 amino acids.

Only a few counts were recorded for this clone. The rearrangement uses TRBV19 and TRBJ1-5; 7 bases line up with TRBD1. Germline CDR1 is LNHDA and CDR2 is SQIVND (reference sequence). The CDR3 consists of 17 residues. The trim removed 5 bases at V and 3 bases at J, leaving 13 bases unmatched. CDR3 region: CASSDLPGDSNNQPQHF. CDR3 DNA sequence: TGTGCCAGTAGTGACTTGCCGGGGGACAGCAACAATCAGCCCCAGCATTTT.

The chain is built from TRBV30 and TRBJ1-1; D is unclear. This CDR3 has 13 residues. Germline CDR1 GTSNPN, CDR2 SVGIG (reference sequence). Trimming cost V 0 bases and J 4 bases, with 9 bases left between them. The CDR3: CAWSVSGSTEAFF. CDR3 coding DNA: TGTGCCTGGAGTGTATCGGGGTCCACTGAAGCTTTCTTT.

Here the CDR3 DNA reads TGTGCCAGCAGCCTTCGACAGGGGGTGGCAGAGACCCAGTACTTC. This gives the protein CASSLRQGVAETQYF. The chain has TRBV5-4 and TRBJ2-5; 9 bases map to TRBD1. With 4 bases clipped from V and 4 bases from J, the junction kept 8 bases outside the gene matches. CDR3 length equals 15 residues. Germline CDR1 is SGHNT and CDR2 is YYREEE (reference sequence).

V usage is TRBV7-9 and J usage is TRBJ1-6; weak D call: TRBD1 (6 bases). CDR1 SEHNR and CDR2 FQNEAQ come from the germline V gene (reference sequence). V was shortened by 1 base and J by 5 bases, with 12 bases between the two germline ends. The length of the CDR3 is 16 residues. Written as DNA, the CDR3 is TGTGCCAGCAGCTTAGGAACCGGGACAAATAATTCACCCCTCCACTTT. This gives the protein CASSLGTGTNNSPLHF.

This chain joins TRBV7-6 and TRBJ2-6; D may be TRBD2 (6 bases). This CDR3 is built from 17 residues. Trimming removed 1 base from V and 2 bases from J, with 12 bases in between. CDR1 is SGHVS and CDR2 is FNYEAQ in the germline V gene. CDR3: CASSLVPGGTGANVLTF. As DNA, the CDR3 is TGTGCCAGCAGCTTAGTCCCTGGAGGGACTGGGGCCAACGTCCTGACTTTC.

The chain joins TRBV4-1 to TRBJ2-4; TRBD2 is a possible D gene (5 bases). The CDR3 sequence is 16 residues long. CDR1 is MGHRA, CDR2 YSYEKL, per germline. The germline V and J ends were trimmed by 0 bases and 6 bases, with 15 bases remaining between them. This CDR3 is CASSQDLVSEGNIQYF. CDR3 bases: TGCGCCAGCAGCCAAGATCTGGTTAGCGAGGGAAACATTCAGTACTTC.

This rearrangement joins TRBV7-9 to TRBJ1-2; 12 bases match TRBD1. There are 16 residues in the CDR3. V was pared by 4 bases and J by 5 bases, with 8 bases of the junction left unmatched. Germline CDR1 reads SEHNR; CDR2 reads FQNEAQ (reference sequence). CDR3 loop: CASSSTGQGAIYGYTF. The DNA of the CDR3 is TGTGCCAGCAGCTCGACGGGACAGGGGGCAATTTATGGCTACACCTTC. Variable domain in full (rest from reference TRBV7-9 and TRBJ1-2): DTGVSQNPRHKITKRGQNVTFRCDPISEHNRLYWYRQTLGQGPEFLTYFQNEAQLEKSRLLSDRFSAERPKGSFSTLEIQRTEQGDSAMYLCASSSTGQGAIYGYTFGSGTRLTVV.

The chain combines TRBV11-2 with TRBJ1-4; D perhaps matches TRBD1 (5 bases). Per germline, CDR1 SGHAT and CDR2 FQNNGV. The CDR3 is 14 residues long. Trimming left V 5 bases short and J 8 bases short, with 15 bases between. CDR3 in DNA: TGTGCCAGCAGCCCCCCCTGGGGCGGCGAAAAACTGTTTTTT. Encoded protein: CASSPPWGGEKLFF. Full variable domain (outside the CDR3, taken from reference TRBV11-2 and TRBJ1-4): EAGVAQSPRYKIIEKRQSVAFWCNPISGHATLYWYQQILGQGPKLLIQFQNNGVVDDSQLPKDRFSAERLKGVDSTLKIQPAKLEDSAVYLCASSPPWGGEKLFFGSGTQLSVL.

CDR3 coding DNA: TGTGCCAGTAGTAATGACAGGTCTGGGGCCAACGTCCTGACTTTC. Translating gives CASSNDRSGANVLTF. The chain links TRBV19 to TRBJ2-6; the D gene is possibly TRBD1 (6 bases). The CDR3 runs 15 residues. CDR1 is LNHDA and CDR2 is SQIVND in the germline V gene (reference sequence). Trimming cost V 4 bases and J 1 base, with 8 bases left between them.

This chain connects TRBV3-1 (or the pseudogene TRBV3-2) to TRBJ1-5, with D unclear. V was trimmed by 2 bases and J by 7 bases, leaving 6 bases between them. Germline V CDR1 and CDR2: LGHDT, YNNKEL (reference sequence). The CDR3 length is 12 residues. CDR3 nucleotide sequence: TGTGCCAGCAGCCAAAGTGAGCAGCCCCAGCATTTT. Translating it yields CASSQSEQPQHF.

The chain links TRBV3-1 (or the pseudogene TRBV3-2) to TRBJ1-1; perhaps TRBD1 as D (6 bases). Germline V lookup: CDR1 LGHDT, CDR2 YNNKEL (reference sequence). The CDR3 spans 14 residues. V lost 5 bases and J lost 2, with 12 bases in between. CDR3 region: CASSNLDSNTEAFF. CDR3 DNA sequence: TGTGCCAGCAGCAACCTGGACAGTAACACTGAAGCTTTCTTT.

In this sample, this clone turned up once. The chain has TRBV19 and TRBJ2-1; 9 bases align to TRBD1. This CDR3 spans 16 amino acids. Germline V gene data show CDR1 as LNHDA and CDR2 as SQIVND (reference sequence). The J segment lost 9 bases and the V segment lost 4 bases, leaving 13 bases of the junction unmatched. This CDR3 is CASSNPTSTGGVEQFF. The CDR3 bases are TGTGCCAGTAGTAATCCCACCTCGACAGGGGGGGTTGAGCAGTTCTTC.

This clone was recorded only once. The chain carries TRBV28 and TRBJ2-1, with D tentatively TRBD2 (6 bases). Germline V CDR1 and CDR2: MDHEN, SYDVKM. The CDR3 extends over 15 amino acids. With 6 bases removed from V and 9 bases from J, the gap between germline ends came to 21 bases. The CDR3 is CASSGGIFQEGEQFF. For the CDR3, the DNA is TGTGCCAGCAGCGGGGGTATCTTTCAGGAAGGTGAGCAGTTCTTC.

This chain uses TRBV18 with TRBJ2-3; D is perhaps TRBD2 (5 bases). Trimming removed 1 base from V and 6 bases from J, with 11 bases in between. CDR3 size: 14 residues. The germline V gene encodes CDR1 KGHSH and CDR2 LQKENI. In DNA, the CDR3 is TGTGCCAGCTCACCACGGGCGGAGGCGGATACGCAGTATTTT. It translates to CASSPRAEADTQYF.

The genes are TRBV18 and TRBJ1-2; 8 bases fit TRBD1. With 5 bases clipped from V and 8 bases from J, the junction kept 10 bases outside the gene matches. Per germline, CDR1 KGHSH and CDR2 LQKENI. The CDR3 extends over 14 amino acids. CDR3 bases: TGTGCCAGCTCAGCGCTACTACAGGGGGAAGGCTACACCTTC. As protein: CASSALLQGEGYTF.

V usage is TRBV5-1 and J usage is TRBJ2-2, with 10 bases identical to TRBD1. The CDR3 is made up of 15 amino acids. From germline, CDR1 is SGHRS and CDR2 YFSETQ. V lost 7 bases and J lost 1; bases outside the gene matches: 4. CDR3 DNA sequence: TGCGCCAGCGGGACAGGGGCCCTGAACACCGGGGAGCTGTTTTTT. Its protein is CASGTGALNTGELFF.

This clone was seen a single time. V is TRBV10-3 and J is TRBJ1-1; D is unresolved. CDR1 is ENHRY and CDR2 is SYGVKD in the germline V gene. The CDR3 is 14 amino acids. V lost 0 bases, J lost 1 base, and 6 bases lay in between. CDR3 in DNA: TGTGCCATCAGTGAGTCGGTCGGGAACACTGAAGCTTTCTTT. Residues: CAISESVGNTEAFF.